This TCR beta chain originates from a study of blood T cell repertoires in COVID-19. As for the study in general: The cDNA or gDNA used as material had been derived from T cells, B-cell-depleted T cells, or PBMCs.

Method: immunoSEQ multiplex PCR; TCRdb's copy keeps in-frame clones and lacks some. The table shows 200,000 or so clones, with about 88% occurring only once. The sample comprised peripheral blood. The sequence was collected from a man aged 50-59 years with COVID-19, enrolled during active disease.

The CDR3 loop is CASSPGGGNAEAFF. The CDR3 nucleotides are TGCGCCAGCAGCCCGGGTGGCGGAAACGCTGAAGCTTTCTTT. The rearrangement uses TRBV5-1 and TRBJ1-1; D is uncertain. Trimming removed 4 bases from V and 6 bases from J, with 16 bases in between. In germline, CDR1 is SGHRS, CDR2 YFSETQ. The CDR3 contains 14 residues.